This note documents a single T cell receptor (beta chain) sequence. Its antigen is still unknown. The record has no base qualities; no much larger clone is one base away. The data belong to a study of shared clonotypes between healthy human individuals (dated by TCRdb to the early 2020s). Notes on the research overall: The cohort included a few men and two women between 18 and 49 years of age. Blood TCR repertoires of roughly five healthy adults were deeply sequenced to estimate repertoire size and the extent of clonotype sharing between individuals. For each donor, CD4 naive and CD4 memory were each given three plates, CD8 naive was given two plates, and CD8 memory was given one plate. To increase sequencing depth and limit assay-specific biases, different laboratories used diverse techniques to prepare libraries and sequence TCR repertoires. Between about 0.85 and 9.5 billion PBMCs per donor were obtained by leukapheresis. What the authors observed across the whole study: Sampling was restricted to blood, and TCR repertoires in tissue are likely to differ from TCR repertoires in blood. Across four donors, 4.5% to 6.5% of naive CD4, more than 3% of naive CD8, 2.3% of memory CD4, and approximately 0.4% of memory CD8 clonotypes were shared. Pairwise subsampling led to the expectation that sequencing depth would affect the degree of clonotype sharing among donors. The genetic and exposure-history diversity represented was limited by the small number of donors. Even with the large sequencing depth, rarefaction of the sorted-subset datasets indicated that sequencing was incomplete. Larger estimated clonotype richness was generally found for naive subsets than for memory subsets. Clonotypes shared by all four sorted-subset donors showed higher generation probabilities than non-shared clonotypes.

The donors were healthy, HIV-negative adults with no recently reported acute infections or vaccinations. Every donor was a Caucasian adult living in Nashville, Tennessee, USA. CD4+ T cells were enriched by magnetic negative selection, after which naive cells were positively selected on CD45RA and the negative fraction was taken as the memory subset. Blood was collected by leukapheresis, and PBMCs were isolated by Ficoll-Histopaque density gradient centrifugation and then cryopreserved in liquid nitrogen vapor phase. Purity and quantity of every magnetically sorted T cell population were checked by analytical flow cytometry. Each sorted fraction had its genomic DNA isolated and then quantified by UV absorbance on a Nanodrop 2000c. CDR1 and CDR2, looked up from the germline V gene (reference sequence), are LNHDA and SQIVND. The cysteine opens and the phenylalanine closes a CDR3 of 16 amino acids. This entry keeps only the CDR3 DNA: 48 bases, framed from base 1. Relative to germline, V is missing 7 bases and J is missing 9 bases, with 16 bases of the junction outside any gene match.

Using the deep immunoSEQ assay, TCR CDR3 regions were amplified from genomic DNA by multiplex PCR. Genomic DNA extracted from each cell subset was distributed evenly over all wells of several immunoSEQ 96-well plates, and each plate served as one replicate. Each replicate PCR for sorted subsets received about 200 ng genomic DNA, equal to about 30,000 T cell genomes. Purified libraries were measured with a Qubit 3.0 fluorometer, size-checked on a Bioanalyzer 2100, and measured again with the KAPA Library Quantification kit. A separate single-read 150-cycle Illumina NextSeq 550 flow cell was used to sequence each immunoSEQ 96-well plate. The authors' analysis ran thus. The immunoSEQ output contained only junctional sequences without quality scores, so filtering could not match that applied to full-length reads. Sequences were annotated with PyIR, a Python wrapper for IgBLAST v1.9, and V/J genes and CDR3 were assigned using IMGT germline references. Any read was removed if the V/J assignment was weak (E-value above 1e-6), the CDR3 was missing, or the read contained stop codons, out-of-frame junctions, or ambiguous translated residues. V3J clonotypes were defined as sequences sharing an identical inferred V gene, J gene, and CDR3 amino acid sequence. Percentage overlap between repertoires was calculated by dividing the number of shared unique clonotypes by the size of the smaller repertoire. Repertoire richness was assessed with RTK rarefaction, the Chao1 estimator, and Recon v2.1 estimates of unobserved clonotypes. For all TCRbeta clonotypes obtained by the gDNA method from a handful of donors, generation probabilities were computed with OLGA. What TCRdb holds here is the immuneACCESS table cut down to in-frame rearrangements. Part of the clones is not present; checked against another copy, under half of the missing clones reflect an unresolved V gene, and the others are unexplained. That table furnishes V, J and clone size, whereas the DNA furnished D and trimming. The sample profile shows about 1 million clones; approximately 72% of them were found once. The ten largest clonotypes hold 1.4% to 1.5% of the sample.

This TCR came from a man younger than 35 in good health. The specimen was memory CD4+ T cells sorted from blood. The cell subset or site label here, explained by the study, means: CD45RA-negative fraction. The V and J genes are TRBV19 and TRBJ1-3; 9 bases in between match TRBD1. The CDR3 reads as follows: CASNLGTGIPGGTIYF. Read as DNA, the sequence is TGTGCCAGTAATCTCGGGACAGGGATACCCGGAGGCACCATATATTTT.